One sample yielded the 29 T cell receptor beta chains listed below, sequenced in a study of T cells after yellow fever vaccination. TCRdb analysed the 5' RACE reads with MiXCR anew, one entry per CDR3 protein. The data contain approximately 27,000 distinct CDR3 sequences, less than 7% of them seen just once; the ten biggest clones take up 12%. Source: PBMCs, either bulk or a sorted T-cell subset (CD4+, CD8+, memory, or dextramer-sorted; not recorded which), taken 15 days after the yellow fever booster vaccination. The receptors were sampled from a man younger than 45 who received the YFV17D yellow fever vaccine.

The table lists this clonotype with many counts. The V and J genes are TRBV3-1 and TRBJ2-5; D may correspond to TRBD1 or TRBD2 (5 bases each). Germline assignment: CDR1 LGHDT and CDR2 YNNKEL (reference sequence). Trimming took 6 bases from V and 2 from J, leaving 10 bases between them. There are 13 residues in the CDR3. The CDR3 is CASRSEGQETQYF. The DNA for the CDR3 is TGTGCCAGCAGATCCGAGGGGCAAGAGACCCAGTACTTC.

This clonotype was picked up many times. The CDR3 sequence: CSARGVDTQYF. CDR3 in DNA: TGCAGTGCTAGAGGTGTCGATACGCAGTATTTT. V and J are TRBV20-1 and TRBJ2-3; D unclear. V dropped 1 base and J dropped 6 bases, with 5 bases sitting between them. CDR1 DFQATT and CDR2 SNEGSKA come from the germline V gene (reference sequence). CDR3 length: 11 amino acids.

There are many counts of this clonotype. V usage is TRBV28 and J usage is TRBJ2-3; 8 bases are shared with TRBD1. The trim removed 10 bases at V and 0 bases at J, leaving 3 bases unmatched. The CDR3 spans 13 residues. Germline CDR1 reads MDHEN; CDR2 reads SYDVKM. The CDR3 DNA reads TGTGCCACGGGACAGGCGAGCACAGATACGCAGTATTTT. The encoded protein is CATGQASTDTQYF.

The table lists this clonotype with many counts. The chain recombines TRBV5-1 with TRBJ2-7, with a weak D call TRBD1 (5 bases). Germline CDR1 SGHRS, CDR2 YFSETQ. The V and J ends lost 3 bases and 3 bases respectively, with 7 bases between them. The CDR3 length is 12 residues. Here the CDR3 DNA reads TGCGCCAGCAGCTCTAGGGGCTACGAGCAGTACTTC. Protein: CASSSRGYEQYF.

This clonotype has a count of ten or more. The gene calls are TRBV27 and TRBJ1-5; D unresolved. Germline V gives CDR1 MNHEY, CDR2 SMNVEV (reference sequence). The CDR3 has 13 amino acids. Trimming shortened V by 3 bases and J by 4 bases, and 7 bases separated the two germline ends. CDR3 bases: TGTGCCAGCAGTTTCCAAGGGAATCAGCCCCAGCATTTT. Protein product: CASSFQGNQPQHF.

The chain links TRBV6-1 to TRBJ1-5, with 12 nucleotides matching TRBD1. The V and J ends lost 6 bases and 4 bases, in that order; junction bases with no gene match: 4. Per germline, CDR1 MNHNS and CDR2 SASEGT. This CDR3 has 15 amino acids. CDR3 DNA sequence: TGTGCCAGCAGGGGGACAGGGGGCTTGAATCAGCCCCAGCATTTT. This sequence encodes CASRGTGGLNQPQHF.

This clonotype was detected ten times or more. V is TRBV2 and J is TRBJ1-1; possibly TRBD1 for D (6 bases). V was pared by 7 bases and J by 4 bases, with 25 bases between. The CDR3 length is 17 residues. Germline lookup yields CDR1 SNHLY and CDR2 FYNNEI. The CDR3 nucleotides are TGTGCCAGCACTATAAAAGGGGGTACAGGGCGAAGCACTGAAGCTTTCTTT. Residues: CASTIKGGTGRSTEAFF.

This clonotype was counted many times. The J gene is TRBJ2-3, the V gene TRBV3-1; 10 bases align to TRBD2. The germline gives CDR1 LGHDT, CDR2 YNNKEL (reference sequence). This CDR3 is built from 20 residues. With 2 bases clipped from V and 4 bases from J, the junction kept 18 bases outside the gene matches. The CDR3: CASSQNSRTSGWGPSDTQYF. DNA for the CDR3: TGTGCCAGCAGCCAAAATTCCCGGACTAGCGGTTGGGGGCCCTCAGATACGCAGTATTTT.

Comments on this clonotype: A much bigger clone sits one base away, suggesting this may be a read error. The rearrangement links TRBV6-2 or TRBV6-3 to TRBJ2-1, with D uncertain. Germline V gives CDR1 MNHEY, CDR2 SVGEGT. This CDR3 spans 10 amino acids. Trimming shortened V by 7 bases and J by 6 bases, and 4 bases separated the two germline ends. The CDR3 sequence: CASKTNEQFF. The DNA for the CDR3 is TGTGCCAGCAAGACCAATGAGCAGTTCTTC.

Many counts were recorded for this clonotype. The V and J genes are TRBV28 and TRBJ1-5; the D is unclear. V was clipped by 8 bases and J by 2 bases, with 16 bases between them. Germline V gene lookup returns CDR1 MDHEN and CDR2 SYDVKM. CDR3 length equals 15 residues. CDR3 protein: CASLGPTGGNQPQHF. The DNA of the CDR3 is TGTGCCAGCCTAGGCCCGACCGGGGGCAATCAGCCCCAGCATTTT. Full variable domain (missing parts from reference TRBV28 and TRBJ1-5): DVKVTQSSRYLVKRTGEKVFLECVQDMDHENMFWYRQDPGLGLRLIYFSYDVKMKEKGDIPEGYSVSREKKERFSLILESASTNQTSMYLCASLGPTGGNQPQHFGDGTRLSIL.

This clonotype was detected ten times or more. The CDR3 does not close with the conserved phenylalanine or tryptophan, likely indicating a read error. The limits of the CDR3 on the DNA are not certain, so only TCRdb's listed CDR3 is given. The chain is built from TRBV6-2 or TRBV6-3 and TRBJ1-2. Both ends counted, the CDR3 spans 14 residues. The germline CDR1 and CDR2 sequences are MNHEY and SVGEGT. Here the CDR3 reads CASNEGSSRRLDFV.

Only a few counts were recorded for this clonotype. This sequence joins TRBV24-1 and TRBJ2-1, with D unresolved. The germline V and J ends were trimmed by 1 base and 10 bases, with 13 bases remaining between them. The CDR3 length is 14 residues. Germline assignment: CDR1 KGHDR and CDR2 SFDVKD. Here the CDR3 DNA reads TGTGCCACCAGTGATTTCAAGACTCCGCGCGAGCAGTTCTTC. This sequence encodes CATSDFKTPREQFF.

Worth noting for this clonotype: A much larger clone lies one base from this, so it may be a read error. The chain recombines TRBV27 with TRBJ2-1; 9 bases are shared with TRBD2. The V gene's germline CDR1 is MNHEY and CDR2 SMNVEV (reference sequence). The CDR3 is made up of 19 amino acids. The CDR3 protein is CARSLELAGLEDLYNEQFF. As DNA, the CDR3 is TGTGCCCGCAGTTTAGAACTAGCGGGCTTGGAGGACCTTTACAATGAGCAGTTCTTC.

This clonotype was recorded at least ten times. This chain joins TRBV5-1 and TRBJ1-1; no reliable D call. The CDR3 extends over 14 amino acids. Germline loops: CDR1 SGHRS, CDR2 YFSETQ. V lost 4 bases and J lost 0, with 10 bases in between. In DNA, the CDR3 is TGCGCCAGCAGCCTCGACCACATGAACACTGAAGCTTTCTTT. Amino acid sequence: CASSLDHMNTEAFF.

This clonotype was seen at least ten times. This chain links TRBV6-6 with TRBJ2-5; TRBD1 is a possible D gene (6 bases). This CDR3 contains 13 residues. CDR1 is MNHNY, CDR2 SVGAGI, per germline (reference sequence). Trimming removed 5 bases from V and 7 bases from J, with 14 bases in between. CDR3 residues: CASSTDSTVTQYF. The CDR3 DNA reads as TGTGCCAGCAGTACGGACAGTACAGTGACCCAGTACTTC.

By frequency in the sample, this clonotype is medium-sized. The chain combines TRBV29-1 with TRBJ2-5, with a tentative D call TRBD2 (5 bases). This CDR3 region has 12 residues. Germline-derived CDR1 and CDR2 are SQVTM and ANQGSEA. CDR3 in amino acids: CSCGLSQETQYF. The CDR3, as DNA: TGCAGTTGTGGACTGAGCCAAGAGACCCAGTACTTC. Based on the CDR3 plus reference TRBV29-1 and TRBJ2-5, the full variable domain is SAVISQKPSRDICQRGTSLTIQCQVDSQVTMMFWYRQQPGQSLTLIATANQGSEATYESGFVIDKFPISRPNLTFSTLTVSNMSPEDSSIYLCSCGLSQETQYFGPGTRLLVL.

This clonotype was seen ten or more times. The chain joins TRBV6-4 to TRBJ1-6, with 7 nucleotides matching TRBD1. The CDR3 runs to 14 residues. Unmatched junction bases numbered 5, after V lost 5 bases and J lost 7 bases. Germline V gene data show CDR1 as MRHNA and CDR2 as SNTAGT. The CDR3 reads CASSRDSGNSPLHF. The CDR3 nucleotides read TGTGCCAGCAGTCGGGACAGTGGGAATTCACCCCTCCACTTT.

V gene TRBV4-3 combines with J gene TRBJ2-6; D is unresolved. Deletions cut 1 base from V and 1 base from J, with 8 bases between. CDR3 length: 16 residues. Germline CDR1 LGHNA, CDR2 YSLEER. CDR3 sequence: CASSQVWASGANVLTF. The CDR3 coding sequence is TGCGCCAGCAGCCAAGTGTGGGCGTCTGGGGCCAACGTCCTGACTTTC.

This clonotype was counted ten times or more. The CDR3 sequence is CASSDGGFYGYTF. As DNA, the CDR3 is TGTGCCAGCAGTGACGGAGGGTTTTACGGCTACACCTTC. This chain connects TRBV25-1 to TRBJ1-2; D is unclear. The germline V gene has CDR1 MGHDK and CDR2 SYGVNS. This CDR3 spans 13 amino acids. V was cut by 3 bases and J by 8 bases, with 13 bases left in between.

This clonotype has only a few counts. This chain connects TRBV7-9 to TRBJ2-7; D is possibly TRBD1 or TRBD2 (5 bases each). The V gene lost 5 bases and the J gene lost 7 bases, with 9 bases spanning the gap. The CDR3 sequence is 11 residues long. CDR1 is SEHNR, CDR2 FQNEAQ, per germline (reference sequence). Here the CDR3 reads CASSRDGEQYF. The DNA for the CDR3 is TGTGCCAGCAGCCGGGACGGAGAGCAGTACTTC.

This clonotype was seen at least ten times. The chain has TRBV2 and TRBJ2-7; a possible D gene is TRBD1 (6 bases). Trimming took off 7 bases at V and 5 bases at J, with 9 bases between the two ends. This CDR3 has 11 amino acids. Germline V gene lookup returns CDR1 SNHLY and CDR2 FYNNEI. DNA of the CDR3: TGTGCCAGCACCCACAGGGACGAGCAGTACTTC. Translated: CASTHRDEQYF.

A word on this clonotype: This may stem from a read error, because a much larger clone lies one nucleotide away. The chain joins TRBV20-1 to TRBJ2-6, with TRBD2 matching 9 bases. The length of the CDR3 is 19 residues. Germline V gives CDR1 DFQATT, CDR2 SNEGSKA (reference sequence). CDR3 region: CSARVPPGLAGTGANVLAF. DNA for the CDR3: TGCAGTGCTAGAGTCCCACCGGGACTAGCTGGAACGGGGGCCAACGTCCTGGCTTTC.

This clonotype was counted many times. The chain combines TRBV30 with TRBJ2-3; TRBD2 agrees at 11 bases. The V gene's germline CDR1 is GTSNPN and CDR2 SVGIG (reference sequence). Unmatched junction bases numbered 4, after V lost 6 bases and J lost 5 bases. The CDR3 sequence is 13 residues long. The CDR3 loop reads CACSGRVRDTQYF. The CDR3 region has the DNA TGTGCCTGTAGCGGGAGGGTAAGAGATACGCAGTATTTT.

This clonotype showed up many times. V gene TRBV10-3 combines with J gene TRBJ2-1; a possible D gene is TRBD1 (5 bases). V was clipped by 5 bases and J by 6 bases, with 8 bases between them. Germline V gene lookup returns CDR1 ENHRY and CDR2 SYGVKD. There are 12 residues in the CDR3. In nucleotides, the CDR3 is TGTGCCATCAGTCATGACAGCAATGAGCAGTTCTTC. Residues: CAISHDSNEQFF.

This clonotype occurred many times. In DNA, the CDR3 is TGTGCCAGCAGAAGAGGGGCTGGAAACACCATATATTTT. Translation gives CASRRGAGNTIYF. V gene TRBV12-3 or TRBV12-4 combines with J gene TRBJ1-3; D is perhaps TRBD1 (5 bases). V lost 6 bases, J lost 2 bases, and 8 bases lay in between. This CDR3 is built from 13 residues.

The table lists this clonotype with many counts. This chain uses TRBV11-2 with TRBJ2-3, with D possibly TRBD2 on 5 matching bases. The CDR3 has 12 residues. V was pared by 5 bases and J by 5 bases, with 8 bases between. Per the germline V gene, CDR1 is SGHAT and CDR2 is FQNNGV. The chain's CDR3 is CASSAEGDTQYF. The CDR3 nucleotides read TGTGCCAGCAGCGCCGAGGGAGATACGCAGTATTTT.

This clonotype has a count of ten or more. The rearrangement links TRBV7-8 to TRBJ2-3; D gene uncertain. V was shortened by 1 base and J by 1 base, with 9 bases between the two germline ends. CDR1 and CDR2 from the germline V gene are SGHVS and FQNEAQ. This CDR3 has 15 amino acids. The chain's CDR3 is CASSLGLSRTDTQYF. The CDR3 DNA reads TGTGCCAGCAGCTTAGGATTGTCCCGCACAGATACGCAGTATTTT.

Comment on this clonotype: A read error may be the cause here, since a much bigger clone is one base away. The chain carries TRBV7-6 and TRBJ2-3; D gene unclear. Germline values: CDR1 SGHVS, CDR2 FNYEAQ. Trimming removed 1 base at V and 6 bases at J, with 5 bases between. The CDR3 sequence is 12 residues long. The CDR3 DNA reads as TGTGCCAGCAGCTTAGTATTTGATACGCAGTATTTT. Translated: CASSLVFDTQYF.

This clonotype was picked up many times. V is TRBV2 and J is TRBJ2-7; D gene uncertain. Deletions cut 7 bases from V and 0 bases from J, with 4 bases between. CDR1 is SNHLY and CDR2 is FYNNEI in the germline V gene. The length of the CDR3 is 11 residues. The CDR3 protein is CASKGSYEQYF. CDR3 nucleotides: TGTGCCAGCAAGGGCTCCTACGAGCAGTACTTC.